This entry is about one T cell receptor beta chain. Germline-derived CDR1 and CDR2 are MGHRA and YSYEKL. The CDR3 is 15 amino acids. The ends lost 2 bases at V and 3 bases at J; junction bases unmatched: 5. The data derive from a study of blood T cell repertoires in COVID-19. TCRdb's copy holds only in-frame clones and misses some; the assay was immunoSEQ multiplex PCR. This table has about 200,000 clones, 65% to 90% appearing once. The sequenced sample consisted of PBMCs or T cells enriched from blood (not recorded which). V and J are TRBV4-1 and TRBJ2-7; 9 bases are shared with TRBD1. The clonotype comes from a middle-aged woman with acute COVID-19. This chain's CDR3 is CASSQMTGGSYEQYF. The CDR3 DNA follows: TGCGCCAGCAGCCAAATGACAGGGGGAAGCTACGAGCAGTACTTC.